This passage covers 17 T cell receptor beta chains from one sample sequenced in a study of blood T cell repertoires in COVID-19. Using immunoSEQ multiplex PCR, the repertoire was profiled, and TCRdb retains in-frame clones only, with some absent. The table shows 100,000 to 140,000 clones, with roughly 80% occurring only once. Input material: peripheral blood. The source is a human donor in a cohort sampled during active COVID-19.

V is TRBV19 and J is TRBJ2-3; 7 bases are a match to TRBD2. V gave up 6 bases and J gave up 6 bases; unmatched junction bases: 15. CDR1 is LNHDA and CDR2 is SQIVND in the germline V gene (reference sequence). The CDR3 runs to 16 residues. The CDR3 protein is CASSLSRLATADTQYF. DNA of the CDR3: TGTGCCAGTAGCCTATCCCGACTAGCTACGGCGGATACGCAGTATTTT.

The sample holds a few counts of this clone. The V gene is TRBV29-1, the J gene TRBJ2-2; perhaps TRBD2 as D (5 bases). The CDR3 extends over 14 amino acids. V was pared by 3 bases and J by 0 bases, with 8 bases between. Germline V gives CDR1 SQVTM, CDR2 ANQGSEA. The CDR3 nucleotides read TGCAGCGTTGACGGCGGGTCGAACACCGGGGAGCTGTTTTTT. It codes for CSVDGGSNTGELFF.

The table lists this clone with a few counts. The V gene is TRBV7-9, the J gene TRBJ2-1, with a tentative D call TRBD2 (6 bases). CDR1 SEHNR and CDR2 FQNEAQ come from the germline V gene (reference sequence). The ends were cut back, 6 bases at V and 8 bases at J, with 20 bases in the middle. The CDR3 covers 15 residues. The CDR3 DNA reads as TGTGCCAGCAGTAGCGGTGGGAAGGTCGTCGATGAGCAGTTCTTC. Protein product: CASSSGGKVVDEQFF.

The V and J genes are TRBV6-2 or TRBV6-3 and TRBJ2-7; 8 nucleotides match TRBD1. The CDR3 length is 14 residues. The germline CDR1 and CDR2 sequences are MNHEY and SVGEGT. Trimming took 5 bases from V and 3 from J; bases not matched to a gene: 6. CDR3 nucleotide sequence: TGTGCCAGCAGTATCAGGACAGGGAGCTACGAGCAGTACTTC. It yields the protein CASSIRTGSYEQYF.

The genes are TRBV6-4 and TRBJ2-7, with D tentatively TRBD2 (5 bases). This CDR3 spans 14 amino acids. Trimming removed 5 bases at V and 3 bases at J, with 14 bases between. Germline values: CDR1 MRHNA, CDR2 SNTAGT. CDR3 coding DNA: TGTGCCAGCAGTAAGACGACGGCGGGCTACGAGCAGTACTTC. It is translated as CASSKTTAGYEQYF.

This clone was picked up a small number of times. This chain connects TRBV4-3 to TRBJ2-1; D might be TRBD2 (6 bases). V lost 0 bases to trimming and J lost 10 bases, with 16 bases between them. Germline CDR1 and CDR2: LGHNA and YSLEER. The CDR3 loop spans 15 amino acids. DNA for the CDR3: TGCGCCAGCAGCCAAGAAGTGTTGCCCGCGGGGGAGCAGTTCTTC. It is translated as CASSQEVLPAGEQFF.

The chain recombines TRBV9 with TRBJ2-1, with 11 bases fitting TRBD2. The CDR3 sequence is 15 residues long. V shed 0 bases and J 5 bases; nucleotides not matched to a gene: 1. Germline CDR1 SGDLS, CDR2 YYNGEE. CDR3: CASSVVSGGDNEQFF. The CDR3 coding sequence is TGTGCCAGCAGCGTAGTTAGCGGGGGGGACAATGAGCAGTTCTTC.

This clone has more than one count but fewer than ten. The rearrangement joins TRBV5-1 to TRBJ2-5; perhaps TRBD1 as D (5 bases). Trimming pared 0 bases from V and 4 bases from J, leaving 19 bases between. The germline gives CDR1 SGHRS, CDR2 YFSETQ. The CDR3 extends over 17 amino acids. In DNA, the CDR3 is TGCGCCAGCAGCTTGGCGGTGACAGATTATACTCGAGAGACCCAGTACTTC. Its protein product is CASSLAVTDYTRETQYF.

The V gene is TRBV15, the J gene TRBJ2-3, with a possible D match to TRBD2 (5 bases). CDR1 and CDR2 (germline): LNHNV, YYDKDF (reference sequence). V was cut by 4 bases and J by 2 bases, with 22 bases left in between. This CDR3 has 18 amino acids. The chain's CDR3 is CATSTRRGVGSATDTQYF. The CDR3 nucleotides are TGTGCCACCAGCACCCGCCGGGGAGTTGGTAGCGCCACAGATACGCAGTATTTT.

The count of this clone is one. This sequence joins TRBV6-1 and TRBJ1-5; TRBD1 is a possible D gene (5 bases). The V end lost 0 bases, the J end lost 0 bases, and 9 bases lay between the germline ends. The length of the CDR3 is 16 residues. CDR1 and CDR2 (germline): MNHNS, SASEGT. This chain's CDR3 is CASSEALQGSNQPQHF. The CDR3 coding sequence is TGTGCCAGCAGTGAAGCCCTTCAGGGTAGCAATCAGCCCCAGCATTTT.

The chain combines TRBV2 with TRBJ2-5, with TRBD2 matching 11 bases. CDR3 size: 15 residues. Germline values: CDR1 SNHLY, CDR2 FYNNEI. With V trimmed by 2 bases and J by 5 bases, 4 bases remained unmatched. The CDR3: CASSEPLAGEETQYF. CDR3 DNA: TGTGCCAGCAGTGAACCACTAGCGGGAGAGGAGACCCAGTACTTC.

The chain recombines TRBV27 with TRBJ2-1, with 9 bases lining up with TRBD2. Germline loops: CDR1 MNHEY, CDR2 SMNVEV (reference sequence). The CDR3 length is 15 residues. V lost 3 bases and J lost 9; bases outside the gene matches: 9. The CDR3 DNA sequence: TGTGCCAGCAGTTTCCCCCCCGGGACTAGCAGTGAGCAGTTCTTC. Translating gives CASSFPPGTSSEQFF.

This clone was seen only once. V usage is TRBV2 and J usage is TRBJ2-7, with a weak D call TRBD1 (6 bases). Trimming left V 3 bases short and J 6 bases short, with 18 bases between. Germline V lookup: CDR1 SNHLY, CDR2 FYNNEI. The CDR3 extends over 15 amino acids. The CDR3: CASSEGTLRTTEQYF. Here the CDR3 DNA reads TGTGCCAGCAGTGAGGGGACACTTAGGACAACCGAGCAGTACTTC.

The rearrangement uses TRBV7-3 and TRBJ2-3; 9 bases are a match to TRBD1. Germline lookup yields CDR1 SGHTA and CDR2 FQGTGA. This CDR3 spans 14 amino acids. With V trimmed by 6 bases and J by 4 bases, 5 bases remained unmatched. The CDR3 reads CASRKGQGSDTQYF. CDR3 nucleotide sequence: TGTGCCAGCAGAAAGGGACAGGGTTCAGATACGCAGTATTTT.

This chain links TRBV5-5 with TRBJ1-4; D uncertain. Germline values: CDR1 SGHKS, CDR2 YYEKEE (reference sequence). This CDR3 region has 16 residues. Trimming cost V 0 bases and J 3 bases, with 12 bases left between them. CDR3 residues: CASSLAGPTANEKLFF. The CDR3 DNA is TGTGCCAGCAGCTTGGCAGGCCCGACGGCTAATGAAAAACTGTTTTTT.

This clone has only one observation. J is TRBJ1-1 and V is TRBV6-5; the D gene is possibly TRBD1 (6 bases). Germline V lookup: CDR1 MNHEY, CDR2 SVGAGI. This CDR3 contains 14 residues. V was shortened by 4 bases and J by 6 bases, with 15 bases between the two germline ends. The CDR3 loop reads CASSSGGLTAEAFF. DNA for the CDR3: TGTGCCAGCAGTTCGGGGGGCTTGACCGCTGAAGCTTTCTTT.

The chain has TRBV11-2 and TRBJ2-5; 11 bases fit TRBD2. This CDR3 is 17 amino acids long. From germline, CDR1 is SGHAT and CDR2 FQNNGV. Trimming cost V 2 bases and J 4 bases; bases outside gene matches: 9. This chain's CDR3 is CASSLNLAGGRRETQYF. The CDR3 DNA follows: TGTGCCAGCAGCTTAAATTTAGCGGGAGGGCGAAGAGAGACCCAGTACTTC.